Listed below are T cell receptor beta chains from one sample, sequenced in a study of CXCR3-negative and CXCR3-positive naive CD8 T cells. TCRdb re-called the 5' RACE reads; every CDR3 protein appears as one record, without DNA. The listing contains 100,000 to 150,000 distinct CDR3 sequences. The specimen was naive CXCR3- CD8+ T cells from blood. The receptors originated from a human donor in good health. Some clones in this sample may be carry-over from other donors' samples. CDR3s include the opening cysteine and the closing phenylalanine or tryptophan. Fields, in order: clone size, V gene, J gene, CDR3 protein. Clone size is not always given. Where it is, it says once, few, many or a class for expanded clones.

NA	TRBV28	TRBJ2-3	CASSLSGRASTDTQYF
NA	TRBV4-2	TRBJ2-1	CASSQERLAGYNEQFF
NA	TRBV19	TRBJ2-7	CASSMGTGSGDEQYF
NA	TRBV29-1	TRBJ1-2	CSVVHRDYGYTF
NA	TRBV5-6	TRBJ2-5	CASSLDPGRQQYF
NA	TRBV7-9	TRBJ1-2	CASSLLGTGLIIHANYGYTF
NA	TRBV29-1	TRBJ1-1	CSVDLRENTEAFF
NA	TRBV5-1	TRBJ2-1	CASSAGGAEVLEQFF
NA	TRBV2	TRBJ2-7	CASLVPRGDSYEQYF
NA	TRBV4-2	TRBJ1-4	CASSQDAGLGEKLFF
NA	TRBV7-9	TRBJ2-7	CASSQVTGFHEQYF
NA	TRBV7-2	TRBJ2-2	CASILNRGLNTGELFF
NA	TRBV29-1	TRBJ2-7	CSVELRGDRLPYEQYF
NA	TRBV29-1	TRBJ2-1	CSVVIPQINEQFF
NA	TRBV4-2	TRBJ2-1	CASEPGTSGYNEQSF
NA	TRBV7-9	TRBJ2-1	CASSLGIPLYNEQFF
NA	TRBV4-1	TRBJ2-1	CASSQAQYEYNEQFF
NA	TRBV27	TRBJ2-3	CASSLLSTDTQYF
NA	TRBV12-3/TRBV12-4	TRBJ2-2	CASSSHRAGELFF
NA	TRBV5-5	TRBJ2-1	CASSDYPINNEQFF
NA	TRBV29-1	TRBJ2-2	CSVDSDTGELFF
NA	TRBV12-3/TRBV12-4	TRBJ2-3	CASSFVLAGDLSSLDTQYF
NA	TRBV28	TRBJ2-7	CASTAVSYEQYF
NA	TRBV4-1	TRBJ2-1	CASTRDRARNEQFF
NA	TRBV6-5	TRBJ1-1	CASSYTANTEAFF
NA	TRBV2	TRBJ2-1	CASKESGTHNEQFF
NA	TRBV6-5	TRBJ2-3	CASSYSLIPSSTDTQYF
NA	TRBV7-2	TRBJ2-7	CASSLDKGTYEQYF
NA	TRBV28	TRBJ1-2	CASSLFQGAGGYTF
NA	TRBV29-1	TRBJ1-2	CSVEGRGGYGYTF
NA	TRBV4-1	TRBJ2-5	CASSQELGGGETQYF
NA	TRBV19	TRBJ2-2	CASSRISGELFF
medium-sized	TRBV7-9	TRBJ2-7	CASSPGQGAYEQYF
NA	TRBV28	TRBJ2-1	CASRAGRTIGNEQFF
NA	TRBV7-2	TRBJ2-7	CASSLESASRGEQYF
NA	TRBV19	TRBJ1-1	CASSAPGDKAFF
NA	TRBV7-6	TRBJ2-2	CASSNGLAGNTGELFF
NA	TRBV14	TRBJ2-3	CASSQEGQGGTDTQYF
NA	TRBV7-2	TRBJ2-6	CASTTGPGGANVLTF
NA	TRBV15	TRBJ2-5	CATRQGDMETQYF
NA	TRBV24-1	TRBJ1-2	CATSDSGPTHHYNYGYTF
NA	TRBV4-3	TRBJ2-5	CASSQDRVGGETQYF
NA	TRBV29-1	TRBJ2-3	CSVEGQAGGAIDTQYF
NA	TRBV28	TRBJ2-3	CASSFLTGEGTAGGPPTDTQYF